This is a list of T cell receptor beta chains from one sample in a study of T cells in Graves' hyperthyroidism and ophthalmopathy. Via MiXCR, TCRdb re-called the multiplex PCR reads, giving one row per CDR3 protein. The data show 750,000 to 950,000 distinct CDR3 sequences, more than 30% seen once. Sequences were obtained from blood. These receptors were taken from a man aged 18 to 30 with Graves' hyperthyroidism. CDR3s include the opening cysteine and the closing phenylalanine or tryptophan. A D gene is named only where the DNA matches it firmly. For some rows the clone size is stated as once, few or many, or as a class when expanded; others skip it.

d_call clone_size j_call cdr3_length v_call cdr3_aa cdr3_nt
TRBD2 NA TRBJ2-6 19 TRBV5-4 CASSSGLAGPISGANVLTF TGTGCCAGCAGCTCGGGACTAGCGGGACCTATATCTGGGGCCAACGTCCTGACTTTC
NA many TRBJ2-5 14 TRBV11-2 CASSVIQGRETQYF TGTGCCAGCAGCGTAATACAGGGCCGGGAGACCCAGTACTTC
TRBD1 NA TRBJ1-1 12 TRBV29-1 CSLSQGDTEAFF TGCAGCTTAAGTCAGGGGGACACTGAAGCTTTCTTT
TRBD1 many TRBJ2-6 17 TRBV9 CASSFGTGSSGANVLTF TGTGCCAGCAGCTTCGGGACAGGTAGCTCTGGGGCCAACGTCCTGACTTTC
NA few TRBJ1-4 14 TRBV12-3/TRBV12-4 CASSFQDTNEKLFF TGTGCCAGCAGTTTCCAGGACACTAATGAAAAACTGTTTTTT
NA few TRBJ2-7 14 TRBV7-2 CASSLLQGGYEQYF TGTGCCAGCAGCTTATTGCAGGGGGGCTACGAGCAGTACTTC
TRBD1 NA TRBJ1-4 17 TRBV7-2 CASSVGTGKLANEKLFF TGTGCCAGCAGCGTCGGGACAGGGAAACTGGCTAATGAAAAACTGTTTTTT
NA few TRBJ1-2 14 TRBV14 CASSQGWVSYGYTF TGTGCCAGCAGCCAGGGTTGGGTGAGCTATGGCTACACCTTC
NA many TRBJ1-2 14 TRBV5-1 CASSFRGPNYGYTF TGCGCCAGCAGCTTTAGGGGCCCTAACTATGGCTACACCTTC
NA NA TRBJ1-5 14 TRBV7-2 CASSPRDANQPQHF TGTGCCAGCAGCCCCCGGGACGCCAATCAGCCCCAGCATTTT
TRBD1 many TRBJ1-1 15 TRBV7-8 CASSYTGGLNTEAFF TGTGCCAGCAGCTACACAGGGGGCCTGAACACTGAAGCTTTCTTT
NA NA TRBJ2-5 14 TRBV4-2 CASSPEGLPETQYF TGTGCCAGCAGCCCAGAGGGTTTGCCCGAGACCCAGTACTTC
NA few TRBJ1-6 16 TRBV11-3 CASSLQGKSYNSPLHF TGTGCCAGCAGCTTGCAGGGGAAGTCCTATAATTCACCCCTCCACTTT
TRBD2 NA TRBJ2-6 17 TRBV19 CASNPSGGLSGANVLTF TGTGCCAGTAACCCGAGCGGGGGACTCTCTGGGGCCAACGTCCTGACTTTC
NA many TRBJ2-7 14 TRBV7-9 CASSLDTKSYEQYF TGTGCCAGCAGCTTAGACACTAAATCCTACGAGCAGTACTTC
NA once TRBJ1-5 17 TRBV19 CASQRFGTRNSNQPQHF TGTGCCAGTCAACGCTTTGGAACACGGAATAGCAATCAGCCCCAGCATTTT
NA NA TRBJ1-6 14 TRBV9 CASSRAASSSPLHF TGTGCCAGCTCGCGGGCAGCATCAAGTTCACCCCTCCACTTT
NA many TRBJ1-1 14 TRBV2 CARTNQGRSTEAFF TGTGCCAGAACCAACCAGGGGAGAAGCACTGAAGCTTTCTTT
NA many TRBJ2-2 13 TRBV20-1 CSARAPQLRELFF TGCAGTGCTAGGGCTCCCCAGCTAAGGGAGCTGTTTTTT
NA NA TRBJ1-1 13 TRBV11-3 CASSLIEGSTAFF TGTGCCAGCAGCTTAATAGAGGGGTCGACAGCTTTCTTT
TRBD1 NA TRBJ2-7 14 TRBV12-3/TRBV12-4 CASSPRDREHEQYF TGTGCCAGCAGTCCCCGGGACAGGGAACACGAGCAGTACTTC
NA few TRBJ1-2 15 TRBV10-3 CASSRRQVPNYGYTF TGTGCCAGCAGCCGCCGACAGGTTCCTAACTATGGCTACACCTTC
TRBD1 many TRBJ1-5 15 TRBV19 CASSIGGQGNQPQHF TGTGCCAGTAGTATCGGAGGACAGGGGAATCAGCCCCAGCATTTT
NA many TRBJ1-1 12 TRBV7-9 CASSFVGAEAFF TGTGCCAGCAGCTTTGTCGGTGCTGAAGCTTTCTTT
TRBD1 NA TRBJ1-1 14 TRBV20-1 CSARGGAMNTEAFF TGCAGTGCCCGAGGGGGCGCGATGAACACTGAAGCTTTCTTT
NA NA TRBJ1-2 15 TRBV7-9 CASSFRGEPSYGYTF TGTGCCAGCAGCTTTCGGGGGGAGCCTTCCTATGGCTACACCTTC
NA many TRBJ1-1 13 TRBV7-6 CASSPPGYTEAFF TGTGCCAGCAGTCCTCCGGGGTACACTGAAGCTTTCTTT
NA many TRBJ2-5 10 TRBV29-1 CSTFWETQYF TGCAGTACCTTTTGGGAGACCCAGTACTTC
NA NA TRBJ1-6 15 TRBV20-1 CSARDVTNYNSPLHF TGCAGTGCTAGAGATGTAACAAACTATAATTCACCCCTCCACTTT
TRBD1 NA TRBJ2-7 13 TRBV11-2 CASSSGQGWEQYF TGTGCCAGCAGCTCGGGACAGGGGTGGGAGCAGTACTTC
TRBD1 many TRBJ1-2 13 TRBV7-2 CASTEQGATGYTF TGTGCCAGCACCGAACAGGGGGCCACGGGCTACACCTTC
NA NA TRBJ1-5 14 TRBV20-1 CSARSTYSNQPQHF TGCAGTGCTAGATCGACATATAGCAATCAGCCCCAGCATTTT
NA many TRBJ1-1 10 TRBV2 CASSDHEAFF TGTGCCAGCAGTGACCATGAAGCTTTCTTT
NA NA TRBJ1-2 14 TRBV4-1 CASSQVGQNYGYTF TGCGCCAGCAGCCAAGTAGGGCAGAACTATGGCTACACCTTC
NA NA TRBJ2-7 13 TRBV4-3 CASSQGMNYEQYF TGCGCCAGCAGCCAAGGGATGAACTACGAGCAGTACTTC
NA few TRBJ1-6 13 TRBV2 CASTAQGNSPLHF TGTGCCAGCACCGCCCAGGGCAATTCACCCCTCCACTTT
NA NA TRBJ1-5 15 TRBV6-1 CASRGRGGQNQPQHF TGTGCCAGCAGGGGTCGGGGAGGCCAAAATCAGCCCCAGCATTTT
NA NA TRBJ1-5 16 TRBV4-3 CASSQDYITGNQPQHF TGCGCCAGCAGCCAAGACTACATCACGGGTAATCAGCCCCAGCATTTT
NA few TRBJ2-3 12 TRBV5-1 CASSRTADTQYF TGCGCCAGCAGCCGGACAGCAGATACGCAGTATTTT
NA NA TRBJ2-7 13 TRBV20-1 CSARRQVSYEQYF TGCAGTGCTAGGCGACAGGTTTCCTACGAGCAGTACTTC
NA few TRBJ1-1 12 TRBV6-5 CASSYMGAEAFF TGTGCCAGCAGTTACATGGGAGCTGAAGCTTTCTTT
NA NA TRBJ1-1 12 TRBV20-1 CSGANTPIEAFF TGCAGTGGTGCGAACACGCCAATTGAAGCTTTCTTT
TRBD2 NA TRBJ2-2 16 TRBV9 CASSVTGTRDTGELFF TGTGCCAGCAGCGTTACCGGGACTAGGGACACCGGGGAGCTGTTTTTT
NA many TRBJ1-2 13 TRBV5-6 CASSLTGSGGYTF TGTGCCAGCAGCTTGACGGGATCAGGTGGCTACACCTTC
NA many TRBJ1-5 14 TRBV12-3/TRBV12-4 CASGKDTSNQPQHF TGTGCCAGCGGGAAAGATACTAGCAATCAGCCCCAGCATTTT
NA many TRBJ1-5 14 TRBV7-9 CASSFAGSNQPQHF TGTGCCAGCAGCTTCGCAGGGAGCAATCAGCCCCAGCATTTT
NA NA TRBJ2-5 15 TRBV14 CASSLLDSAQETQYF TGCGCCAGCAGCTTGTTAGATTCGGCCCAAGAGACCCAGTACTTC
NA many TRBJ2-2 12 TRBV13 CASGRGTGELFF TGTGCCAGCGGTCGCGGCACCGGGGAGCTGTTTTTT
TRBD1 once TRBJ1-2 14 TRBV2 CARLSGTGNYGYTF TGTGCTAGACTCTCCGGGACAGGGAACTATGGCTACACCTTC